What follows describes a single T cell receptor (beta chain). This sample was taken from a study of cytomegalovirus exposure and HLA in healthy donors. The CDR3 has 16 residues. V was shortened by 3 bases and J by 10 bases, with 19 bases between the two germline ends. CDR1 MGHRA and CDR2 YSYEKL come from the germline V gene. The PCR employed 60 Vbeta primers together with 13 Jbeta primers. Repertoires were generated with immunoSEQ multiplex PCR, while TCRdb's copy carries only in-frame clones and drops some. The sample has 200,000 to 250,000 clones; roughly 80% are singletons. Sequencing input: PBMCs. This rearrangement joins TRBV4-1 to TRBJ1-6; the D gene is possibly TRBD1 (5 bases). The origin of this receptor is a male donor in good health and CMV-seronegative. CDR3: CASSQGVGQGRSPLHF. CDR3 in DNA: TGCGCCAGCAGCCAGGGCGTTGGGCAGGGCAGATCACCCCTCCACTTT.